These 25 T cell receptor beta chains came from one sample sequenced in a study of blood T cell repertoires in COVID-19 (dated by TCRdb to about 2020). Library creation used the immunoSEQ multiplex PCR assay. Drawn from immuneACCESS, this table holds only the in-frame rearrangements with V and J called that TCRdb kept. Clones are partly lost; checked studies trace under half to an unresolved V gene and leave the rest unexplained. This sample is represented by around 170,000 clones; about 88% of them were singletons. Roughly 24% of the sample is held by the ten biggest clonotypes. The sample was peripheral blood. These receptors all stem from a man aged 55 to 70 with acute or convalescent COVID-19.

The chain is built from TRBV5-4 and TRBJ2-5; possibly TRBD1 for D (5 bases). The V gene's germline CDR1 is SGHNT and CDR2 YYREEE (reference sequence). V lost 0 bases, J lost 4 bases, and 7 bases lay in between. CDR3 length: 13 residues. This chain's CDR3 is CASSLVRGETQYF. In DNA, the CDR3 is TGTGCCAGCAGCTTGGTTAGGGGAGAGACCCAGTACTTC.

This rearrangement joins TRBV7-2 to TRBJ2-7; 10 nucleotides match TRBD2. Trimming cost V 3 bases and J 0 bases; bases outside gene matches: 8. This CDR3 spans 17 amino acids. In germline, CDR1 is SGHTA, CDR2 FQGNSA. This CDR3 reads CASSFRETSGNSYEQYF. CDR3 nucleotide sequence: TGTGCCAGCAGCTTTAGGGAAACTAGCGGGAACTCCTACGAGCAGTACTTC.

The gene calls are TRBV14 and TRBJ2-1; the match to TRBD2 covers 9 bases. The CDR3 totals 18 residues. Germline CDR1 SGHDN, CDR2 FVKESK. Trimming removed 0 bases from V and 2 bases from J; junction bases left unmatched: 8. CDR3 DNA: TGTGCCAGCAGCCAAGAAGGGCTAGCGGGGTTCACCTACAATGAGCAGTTCTTC. Its translation: CASSQEGLAGFTYNEQFF.

V is TRBV11-3 and J is TRBJ2-3, with 12 nucleotides matching TRBD2. The V and J ends lost 5 bases and 2 bases, in that order; junction bases with no gene match: 8. The CDR3 loop spans 17 amino acids. Looked up from germline, CDR1 is SGHNT and CDR2 is YENEEA. The CDR3 loop is CASSHRGLAGLTDTQYF. CDR3 nucleotides: TGTGCCAGCAGCCACCGCGGACTAGCGGGGCTCACAGATACGCAGTATTTT.

This clone was seen just once. The genes are TRBV29-1 and TRBJ1-4; possibly TRBD1 for D (6 bases). CDR1 SQVTM and CDR2 ANQGSEA come from the germline V gene. V shed 6 bases and J shed 5 bases, with 13 bases lying between them. The CDR3 extends over 13 amino acids. CDR3: CSVGGGQNEKLFF. CDR3 bases: TGCAGCGTCGGGGGGGGGCAGAATGAAAAACTGTTTTTT.

The sample holds one count of this clone. This chain connects TRBV2 to TRBJ2-2; TRBD1 is a possible D gene (6 bases). CDR1 and CDR2 from the germline V gene are SNHLY and FYNNEI. V lost 3 bases and J lost 6, with 23 bases in between. The CDR3 runs to 18 residues. The CDR3 here is CASSDSIHDRHRAGELFF. The DNA for the CDR3 is TGTGCCAGCAGTGATAGTATTCATGACAGGCATCGCGCCGGGGAGCTGTTTTTT.

This clone has just one count. V and J are TRBV5-4 and TRBJ2-3; the match to TRBD2 covers 7 bases. After removal of 1 base from V and 5 bases from J, the junction contained 7 bases not matched to a gene. The CDR3 sequence is 15 residues long. Germline CDR1 and CDR2: SGHNT and YYREEE (reference sequence). The CDR3 reads CASSLYPAGEDTQYF. CDR3 in DNA: TGTGCCAGCAGCTTGTATCCGGCGGGAGAAGATACGCAGTATTTT.

J is TRBJ1-6 and V is TRBV30; TRBD1 agrees at 7 bases. CDR1 GTSNPN and CDR2 SVGIG come from the germline V gene (reference sequence). The trim removed 2 bases at V and 10 bases at J, leaving 8 bases unmatched. The CDR3 is made up of 14 amino acids. The CDR3 DNA follows: TGTGCCTGGAGTTCGGCGACAGGGAAATCACCCCTCCACTTT. Translated, it gives CAWSSATGKSPLHF.

This rearrangement joins TRBV5-1 to TRBJ1-4; 12 bases map to TRBD1. J gave up 7 bases and V 4 bases, and 8 bases lay outside the gene matches. This CDR3 comprises 16 residues. Germline V lookup: CDR1 SGHRS, CDR2 YFSETQ. The CDR3: CASSPGTGGLSEKLFF. The CDR3 bases are TGCGCCAGCAGCCCCGGGACAGGGGGCCTAAGTGAAAAACTGTTTTTT.

The chain carries TRBV30 and TRBJ1-2, with 7 positions matching TRBD1. Germline trimming cut 5 bases from V and 3 bases from J; bases unmatched to any gene: 0. This CDR3 is 11 amino acids long. Germline V lookup: CDR1 GTSNPN, CDR2 SVGIG (reference sequence). The CDR3 coding sequence is TGTGCCTGGGGGACAGACTATGGCTACACCTTC. It specifies CAWGTDYGYTF.

This chain connects TRBV24-1 to TRBJ2-2; TRBD2 matches at 12 bases. CDR3 length: 19 amino acids. After removal of 2 bases from V and 5 bases from J, the junction contained 11 bases not matched to a gene. Germline loops: CDR1 KGHDR, CDR2 SFDVKD. This CDR3 reads CATSDYPRGLAGQTGELFF. Here the CDR3 DNA reads TGTGCCACCAGTGATTACCCACGCGGACTAGCGGGACAAACCGGGGAGCTGTTTTTT.

J is TRBJ1-2 and V is TRBV25-1; the D is unclear. The CDR3 runs 13 residues. Germline loops: CDR1 MGHDK, CDR2 SYGVNS. Trimming took off 6 bases at V and 3 bases at J, with 11 bases between the two ends. In DNA, the CDR3 is TGTGCCAGCAGCGGTGTAGTGGACTATGGCTACACCTTC. It yields the protein CASSGVVDYGYTF.

The chain joins TRBV20-1 to TRBJ1-3; D call uncertain. CDR1 is DFQATT, CDR2 SNEGSKA, per germline (reference sequence). The V end lost 6 bases, the J end lost 4 bases, and 7 bases lay between the germline ends. The CDR3 runs to 11 residues. CDR3 region: CSAFLGNTIYF. The DNA of the CDR3 is TGCAGTGCCTTCCTCGGAAACACCATATATTTT.

This clone was detected only once. The chain is built from TRBV7-9 and TRBJ2-7; D ambiguous. V was shortened by 5 bases and J by 2 bases, with 7 bases between the two germline ends. This CDR3 comprises 12 residues. The V gene's germline CDR1 is SEHNR and CDR2 FQNEAQ (reference sequence). The CDR3 bases are TGTGCCAGCAGCCATCAAACCTACGAGCAGTACTTC. Protein product: CASSHQTYEQYF.

The chain joins TRBV20-1 to TRBJ2-7, with no clear D. Between the trimmed V and J ends, which lost 3 bases and 4 bases, there was a span of 7 bases. This CDR3 region has 11 residues. Germline V CDR1 and CDR2: DFQATT, SNEGSKA (reference sequence). The CDR3 protein is CSARPEYEQYF. CDR3 in DNA: TGCAGTGCTAGGCCGGAGTACGAGCAGTACTTC.

This chain links TRBV11-1 with TRBJ1-4; D not resolved. The CDR3 contains 13 residues. V lost 3 bases to trimming and J lost 10 bases, with 12 bases between them. The germline V gene encodes CDR1 SGHAT and CDR2 FQDESV (reference sequence). CDR3 protein: CASSLSARGKLFF. As DNA, the CDR3 is TGTGCCAGCAGCTTGTCAGCCCGGGGAAAACTGTTTTTT.

The V and J genes are TRBV6-1 and TRBJ2-7; 12 nucleotides align to TRBD2. The CDR3 runs 19 residues. Germline trimming cut 3 bases from V and 0 bases from J; bases unmatched to any gene: 12. The germline CDR1 and CDR2 sequences are MNHNS and SASEGT. This CDR3 reads CASSDPLTRTSGTSYEQYF. The CDR3, as DNA: TGTGCCAGCAGTGATCCCTTGACTCGGACTAGCGGGACCTCCTACGAGCAGTACTTC.

The chain couples TRBV6-6 to TRBJ1-3, with D maybe TRBD1 (6 bases). V dropped 0 bases and J dropped 0 bases, with 9 bases sitting between them. There are 16 residues in the CDR3. Looked up from germline, CDR1 is MNHNY and CDR2 is SVGAGI (reference sequence). CDR3: CASSYSRTASGNTIYF. CDR3 bases: TGTGCCAGCAGTTACTCCAGGACAGCCTCTGGAAACACCATATATTTT.

The chain combines TRBV24-1 with TRBJ1-2; 8 positions agree with TRBD1. Per the germline V gene, CDR1 is KGHDR and CDR2 is SFDVKD. There are 14 residues in the CDR3. After removal of 4 bases from V and 8 bases from J, the junction contained 8 bases not matched to a gene. The CDR3 region is CATSDPGQGGGYTF. CDR3 sequence (DNA): TGTGCCACCAGTGACCCCGGACAGGGCGGGGGCTACACCTTC.

The J gene is TRBJ1-1, the V gene TRBV7-3, with TRBD1 matching over 11 bases. Trimming cost V 4 bases and J 1 base; bases outside gene matches: 2. CDR1 and CDR2 (germline): SGHTA, FQGTGA. This CDR3 has 15 amino acids. In DNA form, the CDR3 reads TGTGCCAGCAGCTCGGACAGGGGGCGGAACACTGAAGCTTTCTTT. Translating it yields CASSSDRGRNTEAFF.

The chain couples TRBV6-5 to TRBJ2-7; 7 bases fit TRBD1. Germline CDR1 MNHEY, CDR2 SVGAGI. CDR3 length: 14 amino acids. Unmatched junction bases numbered 5, after V lost 5 bases and J lost 1 base. CDR3 region: CASSLGQFSYEQYF. Written as DNA, the CDR3 is TGTGCCAGCAGTCTGGGACAGTTTTCCTACGAGCAGTACTTC.

This clone was found once. The chain combines TRBV11-2 with TRBJ2-7, with 7 positions matching TRBD2. Trimming cost V 5 bases and J 0 bases; bases outside gene matches: 4. The CDR3 has 14 amino acids. Per the germline V gene, CDR1 is SGHAT and CDR2 is FQNNGV. The DNA for the CDR3 is TGTGCCAGCAGCCCGGGACTAAGCTCCTACGAGCAGTACGTC. As protein: CASSPGLSSYEQYV.

The chain has TRBV5-1 and TRBJ1-4, with D possibly being TRBD1 (5 bases). V lost 3 bases and J lost 7, with 13 bases in between. This CDR3 has 14 residues. CDR1 is SGHRS, CDR2 YFSETQ, per germline. The DNA of the CDR3 is TGCGCCAGCAGCTCCGGGACGGGAGGTGAAAAACTGTTTTTT. Its protein is CASSSGTGGEKLFF.

The chain employs TRBV19 and TRBJ1-6; D may be TRBD1 (5 bases). The length of the CDR3 is 15 residues. V was trimmed by 5 bases and J by 1 base, leaving 9 bases between them. The germline CDR1 and CDR2 sequences are LNHDA and SQIVND (reference sequence). For the CDR3, the DNA is TGTGCCAGTAGTTCTACAGGTTCCTATAATTCACCCCTCCACTTT. It yields the protein CASSSTGSYNSPLHF.

This rearrangement joins TRBV7-9 to TRBJ1-2, with TRBD1 matching 9 bases. The CDR3 totals 14 residues. Germline loops: CDR1 SEHNR, CDR2 FQNEAQ (reference sequence). The J segment lost 6 bases and the V segment lost 2 bases, leaving 4 bases of the junction unmatched. Here the CDR3 reads CASSLTDRGNGYTF. The CDR3 nucleotides read TGTGCCAGCAGCTTAACGGACAGGGGAAATGGCTACACCTTC. The full variable domain, completed using reference TRBV7-9 and TRBJ1-2, is DTGVSQNPRHKITKRGQNVTFRCDPISEHNRLYWYRQTLGQGPEFLTYFQNEAQLEKSRLLSDRFSAERPKGSFSTLEIQRTEQGDSAMYLCASSLTDRGNGYTFGSGTRLTVV.